These 14 T cell receptor beta chains share one sample of origin, sequenced in a study of blood T cell repertoires in COVID-19. Some clones are missing from TCRdb's copy, which holds only in-frame ones; the method was immunoSEQ multiplex PCR. The data show 400,000 to 500,000 clones, over 75% seen once. Sequenced: PBMCs or T cells enriched from blood (not recorded which). These receptors came from a woman younger than 30 who had been exposed to COVID-19.

V and J are TRBV2 and TRBJ1-2; 8 bases map to TRBD1. Trimming removed 6 bases from V and 7 bases from J; junction bases left unmatched: 7. Germline CDR1 SNHLY, CDR2 FYNNEI. CDR3 length: 13 residues. The CDR3 sequence: CASSYQGARGYTF. CDR3 bases: TGTGCCAGCAGCTACCAGGGGGCGCGTGGCTACACCTTC.

The chain links TRBV9 to TRBJ2-1; no firm D call. The CDR3 has 13 residues. CDR1 is SGDLS, CDR2 YYNGEE, per germline. Trimming cost V 6 bases and J 0 bases, with 7 bases left between them. Here the CDR3 reads CASTPGSYNEQFF. The CDR3 DNA sequence: TGTGCCAGCACCCCCGGCTCCTACAATGAGCAGTTCTTC.

The chain links TRBV5-5 to TRBJ1-1, with D unresolved. From germline, CDR1 is SGHKS and CDR2 YYEKEE (reference sequence). CDR3 length: 14 amino acids. The V and J ends lost 0 bases and 4 bases respectively, with 10 bases between them. CDR3 loop: CASSLGGYGTEAFF. The CDR3, as DNA: TGTGCCAGCAGCTTGGGTGGTTACGGCACTGAAGCTTTCTTT.

This clone was detected only once. This chain connects TRBV4-3 to TRBJ2-7, with 10 bases lining up with TRBD2. Trimming cost V 4 bases and J 2 bases; bases outside gene matches: 11. CDR3 length: 17 residues. The germline V gene encodes CDR1 LGHNA and CDR2 YSLEER. Here the CDR3 reads CASSPGTSVGVPYEQYF. The CDR3 DNA sequence: TGCGCCAGCAGCCCCGGGACTAGCGTCGGGGTTCCCTACGAGCAGTACTTC.

This chain uses TRBV4-2 with TRBJ2-7, with D possibly being TRBD1 (6 bases). Germline loops: CDR1 LGHNA, CDR2 YNFKEQ. CDR3 size: 14 residues. V lost 0 bases, J lost 7 bases, and 13 bases lay in between. The CDR3 loop reads CASSQETTGLEQYF. As DNA, the CDR3 is TGTGCCAGCAGCCAAGAGACCACAGGGTTGGAGCAGTACTTC.

This clone was seen only once. V and J are TRBV4-2 and TRBJ2-1, with 8 positions matching TRBD2. The CDR3 is 17 amino acids. Germline lookup yields CDR1 LGHNA and CDR2 YNFKEQ. The V segment lost 1 base and the J segment 9 bases; nucleotides outside the gene matches: 14. CDR3 protein: CASSQGIQSGSVAEQFF. The CDR3 region has the DNA TGTGCCAGCAGCCAAGGCATCCAAAGCGGGAGTGTTGCTGAGCAGTTCTTC.

The chain employs TRBV7-2 and TRBJ1-3; possibly TRBD1 for D (5 bases). This CDR3 has 17 amino acids. In germline, CDR1 is SGHTA, CDR2 FQGNSA. Trimming cost V 4 bases and J 2 bases, with 18 bases left between them. The CDR3 DNA is TGTGCCAGCAGCTCCCAATATTCGACAGACACTGGAAACACCATATATTTT. This codes for CASSSQYSTDTGNTIYF.

This chain's CDR3 is CASSRRDRAQETQYF. The CDR3 nucleotides read TGTGCCAGCAGCCGCAGGGACAGGGCCCAAGAGACCCAGTACTTC. The chain joins TRBV14 to TRBJ2-5, with 9 bases lining up with TRBD1. CDR3 size: 15 residues. CDR1 is SGHDN, CDR2 FVKESK, per germline. With V trimmed by 4 bases and J by 1 base, 4 bases remained unmatched. The variable domain in full, completed from reference TRBV14 and TRBJ2-5, reads EAGVTQFPSHSVIEKGQTVTLRCDPISGHDNLYWYRRVMGKEIKFLLHFVKESKQDESGMPNNRFLAERTGGTYSTLKVQPAELEDSGVYFCASSRRDRAQETQYFGPGTRLLVL.

The chain combines TRBV28 with TRBJ1-1; D uncertain. The V end was cut by 7 bases, the J end by 4 bases, with 13 bases between. The CDR3 sequence is 13 residues long. In germline, CDR1 is MDHEN, CDR2 SYDVKM. The CDR3 DNA reads as TGTGCCAGCAACTTCAGAAGGAGCACTGAAGCTTTCTTT. It yields the protein CASNFRRSTEAFF.

The genes are TRBV14 and TRBJ1-3; 7 positions agree with TRBD1. Germline lookup yields CDR1 SGHDN and CDR2 FVKESK. The CDR3 contains 16 residues. Germline trimming cut 6 bases from V and 0 bases from J; bases unmatched to any gene: 8. The CDR3 coding sequence is TGTGCCAGCAGTCTCCGGGACAGCTTCTCTGGAAACACCATATATTTT. Translation: CASSLRDSFSGNTIYF.

CDR3 in amino acids: CASTSGTTYEQYF. DNA of the CDR3: TGTGCCAGTACCTCCGGGACAACTTACGAGCAGTACTTC. This chain links TRBV19 with TRBJ2-7, with D tentatively TRBD1 (6 bases). Trimming shortened V by 7 bases and J by 4 bases, and 14 bases separated the two germline ends. The germline V gene has CDR1 LNHDA and CDR2 SQIVND (reference sequence). The CDR3 is made up of 13 amino acids.

The rearrangement joins TRBV11-2 to TRBJ2-2; D call uncertain. The germline V gene encodes CDR1 SGHAT and CDR2 FQNNGV. V was pared by 1 base and J by 1 base, with 7 bases between. The CDR3 runs 15 residues. CDR3 sequence (DNA): TGTGCCAGCAGCTTAGGGTGGCTGAACACCGGGGAGCTGTTTTTT. Its translation: CASSLGWLNTGELFF.

V and J are TRBV11-2 and TRBJ1-3; TRBD1 is a possible D gene (5 bases). Trimming stripped 2 bases from V and 0 bases from J, with 14 bases between. The CDR3 sequence is 17 residues long. Germline CDR1 reads SGHAT; CDR2 reads FQNNGV. CDR3 protein: CASSLYKTALSGNTIYF. The CDR3 nucleotides are TGTGCCAGCAGCTTATATAAGACAGCGCTCTCTGGAAACACCATATATTTT.

The chain uses TRBV5-5 and TRBJ2-7, with TRBD1 matching over 8 bases. Germline CDR1 and CDR2: SGHKS and YYEKEE (reference sequence). This CDR3 is built from 15 residues. The J segment lost 0 bases and the V segment lost 4 bases, leaving 6 bases of the junction unmatched. For the CDR3, the DNA is TGTGCCAGCAGCAGGAGGACAGGGCTCTCCTACGAGCAGTACTTC. Its translation: CASSRRTGLSYEQYF.